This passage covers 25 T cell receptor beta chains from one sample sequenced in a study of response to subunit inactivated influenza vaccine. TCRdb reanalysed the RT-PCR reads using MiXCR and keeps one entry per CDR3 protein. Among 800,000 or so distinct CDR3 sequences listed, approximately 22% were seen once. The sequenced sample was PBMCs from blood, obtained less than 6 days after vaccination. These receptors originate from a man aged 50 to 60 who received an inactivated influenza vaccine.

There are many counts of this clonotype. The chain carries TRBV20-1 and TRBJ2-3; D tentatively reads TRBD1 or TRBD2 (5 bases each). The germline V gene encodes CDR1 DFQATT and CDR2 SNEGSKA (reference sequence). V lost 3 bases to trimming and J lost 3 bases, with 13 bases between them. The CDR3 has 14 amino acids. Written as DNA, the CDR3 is TGCAGTGCTAGTGGCGTGGGGGAGACAGATACGCAGTATTTT. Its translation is CSASGVGETDTQYF.

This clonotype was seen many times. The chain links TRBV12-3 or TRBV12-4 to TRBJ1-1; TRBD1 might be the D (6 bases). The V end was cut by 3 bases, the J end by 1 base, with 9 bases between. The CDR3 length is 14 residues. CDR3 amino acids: CASSLRRGNTEAFF. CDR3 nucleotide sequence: TGTGCCAGCAGTTTGCGCAGGGGGAACACTGAAGCTTTCTTT.

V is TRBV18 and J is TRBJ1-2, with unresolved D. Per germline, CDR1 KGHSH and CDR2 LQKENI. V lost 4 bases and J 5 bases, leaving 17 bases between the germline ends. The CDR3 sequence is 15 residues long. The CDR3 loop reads CASSRPDGTDYGYTF. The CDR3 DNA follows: TGTGCCAGCTCACGCCCGGACGGCACCGATTATGGCTACACCTTC.

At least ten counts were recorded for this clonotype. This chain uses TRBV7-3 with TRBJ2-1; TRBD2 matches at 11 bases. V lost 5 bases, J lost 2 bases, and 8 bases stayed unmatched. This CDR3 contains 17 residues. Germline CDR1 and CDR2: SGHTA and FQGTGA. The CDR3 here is CASSATGTSGTYNEQFF. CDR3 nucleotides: TGTGCCAGCAGCGCAACCGGGACTAGCGGAACCTACAATGAGCAGTTCTTC.

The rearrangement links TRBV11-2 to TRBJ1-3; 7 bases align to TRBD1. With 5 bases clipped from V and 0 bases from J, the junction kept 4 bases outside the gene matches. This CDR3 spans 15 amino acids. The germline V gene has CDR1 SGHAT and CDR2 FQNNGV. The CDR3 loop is CASSKGQSSGNTIYF. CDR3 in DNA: TGTGCCAGCAGCAAGGGACAGAGCTCTGGAAACACCATATATTTT.

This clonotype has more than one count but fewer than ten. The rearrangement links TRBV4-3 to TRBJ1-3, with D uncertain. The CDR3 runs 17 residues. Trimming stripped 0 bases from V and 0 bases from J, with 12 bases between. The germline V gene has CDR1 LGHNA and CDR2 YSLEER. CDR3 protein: CASSQDGQAYSGNTIYF. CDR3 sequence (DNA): TGCGCCAGCAGCCAAGATGGGCAGGCGTACTCTGGAAACACCATATATTTT.

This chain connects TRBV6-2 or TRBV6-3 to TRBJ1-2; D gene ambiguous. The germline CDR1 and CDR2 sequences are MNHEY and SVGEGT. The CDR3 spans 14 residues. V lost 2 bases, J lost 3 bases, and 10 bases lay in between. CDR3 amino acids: CASSYLSFDYGYTF. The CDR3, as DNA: TGTGCCAGCAGTTACCTGTCGTTCGACTATGGCTACACCTTC.

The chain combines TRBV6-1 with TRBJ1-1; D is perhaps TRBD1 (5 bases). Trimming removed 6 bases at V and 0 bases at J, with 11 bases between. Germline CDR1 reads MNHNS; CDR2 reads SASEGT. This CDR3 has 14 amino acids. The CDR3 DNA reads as TGTGCCAGCAGGGTCCAGACAGTGAACACTGAAGCTTTCTTT. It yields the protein CASRVQTVNTEAFF.

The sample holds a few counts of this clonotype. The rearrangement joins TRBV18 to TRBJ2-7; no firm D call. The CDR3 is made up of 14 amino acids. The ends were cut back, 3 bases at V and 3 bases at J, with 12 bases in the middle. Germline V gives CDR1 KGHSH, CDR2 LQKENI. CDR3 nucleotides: TGTGCCAGCTCACCCCCGCGCAGGAACTACGAGCAGTACTTC. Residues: CASSPPRRNYEQYF.

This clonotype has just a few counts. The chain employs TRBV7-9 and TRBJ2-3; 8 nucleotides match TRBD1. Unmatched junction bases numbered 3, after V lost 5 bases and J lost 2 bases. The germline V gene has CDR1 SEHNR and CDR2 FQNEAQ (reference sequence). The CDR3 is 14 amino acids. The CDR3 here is CASSRQGITDTQYF. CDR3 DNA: TGTGCCAGCAGCCGACAGGGGATCACAGATACGCAGTATTTT.

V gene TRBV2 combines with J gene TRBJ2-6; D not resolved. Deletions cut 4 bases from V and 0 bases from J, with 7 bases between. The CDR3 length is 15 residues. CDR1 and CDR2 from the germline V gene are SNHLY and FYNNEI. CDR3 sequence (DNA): TGTGCCAGCAGTGTACCGGGCTCTGGGGCCAACGTCCTGACTTTC. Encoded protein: CASSVPGSGANVLTF.

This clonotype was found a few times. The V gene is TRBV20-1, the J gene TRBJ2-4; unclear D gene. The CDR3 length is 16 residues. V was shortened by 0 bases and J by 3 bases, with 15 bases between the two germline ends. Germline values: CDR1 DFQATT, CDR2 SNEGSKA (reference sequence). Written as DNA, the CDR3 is TGCAGTGCTAGAGATCCCGTCGGCGGATACAAAAACATTCAGTACTTC. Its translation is CSARDPVGGYKNIQYF.

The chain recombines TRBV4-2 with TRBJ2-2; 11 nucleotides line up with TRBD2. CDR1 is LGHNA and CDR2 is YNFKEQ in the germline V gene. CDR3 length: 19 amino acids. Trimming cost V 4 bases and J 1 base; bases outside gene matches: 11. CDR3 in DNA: TGTGCCAGCAGCCCTAGTCCCACTAGCGGGAGAGGGAACACCGGGGAGCTGTTTTTT. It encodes CASSPSPTSGRGNTGELFF.

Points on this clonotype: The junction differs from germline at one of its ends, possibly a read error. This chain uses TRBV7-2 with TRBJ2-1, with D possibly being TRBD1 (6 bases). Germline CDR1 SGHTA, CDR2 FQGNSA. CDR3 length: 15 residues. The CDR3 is CAGSLVTGMDNEQFF. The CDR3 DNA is TGTGCCGGCAGCTTAGTCACAGGGATGGACAATGAGCAGTTCTTC.

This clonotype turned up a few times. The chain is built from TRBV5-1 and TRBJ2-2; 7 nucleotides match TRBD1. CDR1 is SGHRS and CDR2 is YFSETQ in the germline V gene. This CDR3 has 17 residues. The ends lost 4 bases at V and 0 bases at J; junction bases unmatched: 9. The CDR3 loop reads CASSLGQPTPNTGELFF. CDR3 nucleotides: TGCGCCAGCAGCCTGGGACAGCCGACCCCGAACACCGGGGAGCTGTTTTTT.

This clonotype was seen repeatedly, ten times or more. Here the CDR3 DNA reads TGTGCCAGCAGCGTAAGCCCAGAGTACAATGAGCAGTTCTTC. Its protein product is CASSVSPEYNEQFF. The rearrangement uses TRBV9 and TRBJ2-1; D unresolved. The CDR3 has 14 amino acids. The germline V and J ends were trimmed by 1 base and 4 bases, with 9 bases remaining between them. CDR1 is SGDLS, CDR2 YYNGEE, per germline.

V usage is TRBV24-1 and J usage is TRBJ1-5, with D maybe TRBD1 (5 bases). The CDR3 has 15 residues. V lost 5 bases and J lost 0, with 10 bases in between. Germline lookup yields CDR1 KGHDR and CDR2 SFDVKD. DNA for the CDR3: TGTGCCACCAGTGGTTCGGGGGGTAGCAATCAGCCCCAGCATTTT. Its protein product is CATSGSGGSNQPQHF.

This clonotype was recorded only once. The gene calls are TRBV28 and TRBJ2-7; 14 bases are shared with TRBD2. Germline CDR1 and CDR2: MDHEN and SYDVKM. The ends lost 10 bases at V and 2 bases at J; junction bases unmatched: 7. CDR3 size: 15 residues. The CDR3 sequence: CAITMGLAGAYEQYF. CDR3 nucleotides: TGTGCCATCACCATGGGACTAGCGGGAGCCTACGAGCAGTACTTC.

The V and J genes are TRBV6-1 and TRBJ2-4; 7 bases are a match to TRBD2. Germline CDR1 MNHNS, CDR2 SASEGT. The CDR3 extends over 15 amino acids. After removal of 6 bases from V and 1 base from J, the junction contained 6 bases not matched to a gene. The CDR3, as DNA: TGTGCCAGCAGCCCATGGGGGGGGGCCAAAAACATTCAGTACTTC. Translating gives CASSPWGGAKNIQYF.

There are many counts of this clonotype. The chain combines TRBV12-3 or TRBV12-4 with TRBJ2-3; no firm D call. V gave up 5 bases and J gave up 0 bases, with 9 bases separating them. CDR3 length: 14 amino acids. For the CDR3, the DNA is TGTGCCAGCAGTCCGTCTAGTAGCACAGATACGCAGTATTTT. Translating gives CASSPSSSTDTQYF.

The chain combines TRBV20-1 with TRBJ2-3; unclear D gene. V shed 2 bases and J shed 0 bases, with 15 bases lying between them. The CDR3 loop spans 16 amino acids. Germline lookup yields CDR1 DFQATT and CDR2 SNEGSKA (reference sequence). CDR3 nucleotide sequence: TGCAGTGCTAGATCCGCCTCAGCAGCTAGCACAGATACGCAGTATTTT. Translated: CSARSASAASTDTQYF.

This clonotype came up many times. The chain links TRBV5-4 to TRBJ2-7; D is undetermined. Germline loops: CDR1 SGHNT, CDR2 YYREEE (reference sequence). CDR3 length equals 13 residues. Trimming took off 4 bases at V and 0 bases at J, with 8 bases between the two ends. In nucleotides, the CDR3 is TGTGCCAGCAGCCCCCAGGACTCCTACGAGCAGTACTTC. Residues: CASSPQDSYEQYF.

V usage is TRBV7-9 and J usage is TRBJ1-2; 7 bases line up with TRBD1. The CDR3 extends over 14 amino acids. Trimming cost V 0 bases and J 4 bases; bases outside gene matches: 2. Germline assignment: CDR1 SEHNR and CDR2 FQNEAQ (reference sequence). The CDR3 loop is CASSLATGIYGYTF. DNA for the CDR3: TGTGCCAGCAGCTTAGCGACAGGGATCTATGGCTACACCTTC.

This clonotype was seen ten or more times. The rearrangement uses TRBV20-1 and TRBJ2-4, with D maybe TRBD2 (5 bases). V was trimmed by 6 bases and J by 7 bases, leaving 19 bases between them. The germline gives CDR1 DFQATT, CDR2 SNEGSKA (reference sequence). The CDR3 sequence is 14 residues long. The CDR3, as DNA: TGCAGTGCAAATCTGCTGAGCTCGGGGAACATTCAGTACTTC. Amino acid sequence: CSANLLSSGNIQYF.

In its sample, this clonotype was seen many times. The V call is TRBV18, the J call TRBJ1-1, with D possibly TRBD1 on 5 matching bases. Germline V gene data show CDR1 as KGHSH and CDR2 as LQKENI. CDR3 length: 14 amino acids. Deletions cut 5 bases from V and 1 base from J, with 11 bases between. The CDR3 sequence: CASSYTTGNTEAFF. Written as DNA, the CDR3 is TGTGCCAGCTCATACACTACAGGGAACACTGAAGCTTTCTTT.